The rows below give T cell receptor beta chains drawn from one sample of a study of OX40 agonist ivuxolimab in advanced cancers. Measured with immunoSEQ multiplex PCR; TCRdb has only the in-frame clones, and not every one. The data contain 40,000 to 45,000 clones, approximately 80% of them seen just once; the ten biggest clones take up approximately 2.4%. This sample comprised CD4+ or CD8+ T cells sorted from blood, obtained in a trial of the OX40 agonist ivuxolimab. The receptors were sampled from an adult with an advanced solid tumor such as melanoma, head and neck, liver or kidney cancer. The CDR3 runs from the conserved cysteine through the conserved F or W. Each record gives: J gene, V gene, clone size, D gene, CDR3 protein, CDR3 DNA. A D gene is named only where the DNA matches it firmly. For some rows the clone size is stated as once, few or many, or as a class when expanded; others skip it.

j_gene: TRBJ2-1
v_gene: TRBV7-3
abundance: .
d_gene: .
CDR3aa: CASSLGGASSYNEQFF
CDR3nt: TGTGCCAGCAGCTTAGGCGGGGCAAGCTCCTACAATGAGCAGTTCTTC

j_gene: TRBJ2-1
v_gene: TRBV29-1
abundance: .
d_gene: TRBD1
CDR3aa: CSAGTGFSNEQFF
CDR3nt: TGCAGCGCCGGGACAGGGTTTAGCAATGAGCAGTTCTTC

j_gene: TRBJ2-7
v_gene: TRBV9
abundance: .
d_gene: .
CDR3aa: CASSVGGSWDYEQYF
CDR3nt: TGTGCCAGCAGCGTAGGTGGGAGTTGGGACTACGAGCAGTACTTC

j_gene: TRBJ2-1
v_gene: TRBV28
abundance: .
d_gene: .
CDR3aa: CASSSPGPYNEQFF
CDR3nt: TGTGCCAGCAGTTCCCCGGGACCCTACAATGAGCAGTTCTTC

j_gene: TRBJ2-7
v_gene: TRBV6-6
abundance: .
d_gene: .
CDR3aa: CASSYYSSSYEQYF
CDR3nt: TGTGCCAGCAGTTACTACTCCTCCTCCTACGAGCAGTACTTC

j_gene: TRBJ2-7
v_gene: TRBV5-1
abundance: .
d_gene: TRBD2
CDR3aa: CASSSGLAGMGEQYF
CDR3nt: TGCGCCAGCAGCTCCGGACTAGCGGGAATGGGCGAGCAGTACTTC

j_gene: TRBJ1-2
v_gene: TRBV5-1
abundance: .
d_gene: .
CDR3aa: CASSLEFTNYGYTF
CDR3nt: TGCGCCAGCAGCTTGGAGTTTACCAACTATGGCTACACCTTC

j_gene: TRBJ2-4
v_gene: TRBV18
abundance: .
d_gene: .
CDR3aa: CASSPPVRAKNIQYF
CDR3nt: TGTGCCAGCTCACCACCGGTCCGAGCCAAAAACATTCAGTACTTC

j_gene: TRBJ2-1
v_gene: TRBV7-2
abundance: .
d_gene: .
CDR3aa: CASSLGRYNEQFF
CDR3nt: TGTGCCAGCAGCTTGGGGAGATACAATGAGCAGTTCTTC

j_gene: TRBJ1-1
v_gene: TRBV19
abundance: .
d_gene: .
CDR3aa: CASTGQMNTEAFF
CDR3nt: TGTGCCAGTACGGGGCAGATGAACACTGAAGCTTTCTTT

j_gene: TRBJ1-2
v_gene: TRBV7-2
abundance: .
d_gene: TRBD1
CDR3aa: CASSLAGGNGYTF
CDR3nt: TGTGCCAGCAGCTTAGCAGGGGGCAATGGCTACACCTTC

j_gene: TRBJ2-4
v_gene: TRBV7-3
abundance: .
d_gene: .
CDR3aa: CASSLAQNIQYF
CDR3nt: TGTGCCAGCAGCTTAGCCCAAAACATTCAGTACTTC

j_gene: TRBJ2-1
v_gene: TRBV4-2
abundance: .
d_gene: TRBD2
CDR3aa: CASSQGGGEQFF
CDR3nt: TGTGCCAGCAGCCAAGGGGGGGGTGAGCAGTTCTTC

j_gene: TRBJ2-1
v_gene: TRBV21-1
abundance: once
d_gene: .
CDR3aa: CASSTRTSGIYNEQFF
CDR3nt: TGTGCCAGCAGCACCCGGACTAGCGGGATCTACAATGAGCAGTTCTTC

j_gene: TRBJ2-3
v_gene: TRBV30
abundance: .
d_gene: .
CDR3aa: CAWSVDRDTQYF
CDR3nt: TGTGCCTGGAGTGTCGACCGAGATACGCAGTATTTT

j_gene: TRBJ2-3
v_gene: TRBV9
abundance: once
d_gene: .
CDR3aa: CASSPSGVSTDTQYF
CDR3nt: TGTGCCAGCAGCCCCTCCGGTGTTAGCACAGATACGCAGTATTTT

j_gene: TRBJ2-3
v_gene: TRBV4-3
abundance: .
d_gene: TRBD2
CDR3aa: CASSLVKSAGVPGDTQYF
CDR3nt: TGCGCCAGCAGCCTAGTCAAATCAGCGGGAGTCCCCGGAGATACGCAGTATTTT

j_gene: TRBJ1-2
v_gene: TRBV6-5
abundance: .
d_gene: .
CDR3aa: CASSSVTRNYGYTF
CDR3nt: TGTGCCAGCAGTTCGGTGACCCGGAACTATGGCTACACCTTC

j_gene: TRBJ1-1
v_gene: TRBV7-9
abundance: .
d_gene: .
CDR3aa: CASSLVSVLAEAFF
CDR3nt: TGTGCCAGCAGCTTAGTATCAGTCCTCGCTGAAGCTTTCTTT

j_gene: TRBJ2-1
v_gene: TRBV9
abundance: once
d_gene: TRBD2
CDR3aa: CASSVGRESPNEQFF
CDR3nt: TGTGCCAGCAGCGTGGGGCGGGAGAGTCCCAATGAGCAGTTCTTC

j_gene: TRBJ1-2
v_gene: TRBV10-3
abundance: .
d_gene: .
CDR3aa: CAINPAGTNYGYTF
CDR3nt: TGTGCCATCAACCCAGCCGGGACAAACTATGGCTACACCTTC

j_gene: TRBJ1-6
v_gene: TRBV18
abundance: .
d_gene: TRBD1
CDR3aa: CASSITQGTDSPLHF
CDR3nt: TGTGCCAGCTCAATAACACAGGGGACGGATTCACCCCTCCACTTT

j_gene: TRBJ2-1
v_gene: TRBV18
abundance: .
d_gene: .
CDR3aa: CASSLGAYNEQFF
CDR3nt: TGTGCCAGCTCCTTGGGGGCTTACAATGAGCAGTTCTTC

j_gene: TRBJ1-4
v_gene: TRBV20-1
abundance: .
d_gene: .
CDR3aa: CSGRRNEKLFF
CDR3nt: TGCAGTGGACGGCGAAATGAAAAACTGTTTTTT

j_gene: TRBJ2-7
v_gene: TRBV5-6
abundance: .
d_gene: .
CDR3aa: CASSLAAWNEQYF
CDR3nt: TGTGCCAGCAGCTTGGCCGCGTGGAACGAGCAGTACTTC

j_gene: TRBJ1-6
v_gene: TRBV2
abundance: once
d_gene: .
CDR3aa: CASSDLGAPNSPLHF
CDR3nt: TGTGCCAGCAGTGATCTAGGAGCACCCAATTCACCCCTCCACTTT

j_gene: TRBJ1-1
v_gene: TRBV7-8
abundance: .
d_gene: .
CDR3aa: CASSPDGPNTEAFF
CDR3nt: TGTGCCAGCAGCCCCGATGGGCCGAACACTGAAGCTTTCTTT

j_gene: TRBJ2-7
v_gene: TRBV23-1
abundance: .
d_gene: TRBD1
CDR3aa: CASSSGTESYEQYF
CDR3nt: TGCGCCAGCAGCTCCGGGACAGAGTCCTACGAGCAGTACTTC

j_gene: TRBJ1-1
v_gene: TRBV27
abundance: .
d_gene: TRBD1
CDR3aa: CASSSRGHGTEAFF
CDR3nt: TGTGCCAGCAGTTCCAGGGGGCACGGCACTGAAGCTTTCTTT

j_gene: TRBJ1-2
v_gene: TRBV5-1
abundance: .
d_gene: .
CDR3aa: CASSPGGTGNHGYTF
CDR3nt: TGCGCCAGCAGCCCGGGGGGCACAGGAAACCATGGCTACACCTTC

j_gene: TRBJ1-1
v_gene: TRBV29-1
abundance: .
d_gene: .
CDR3aa: CSVGGILGHLNTEAFF
CDR3nt: TGCAGCGTTGGGGGGATCCTCGGACACCTCAACACTGAAGCTTTCTTT

j_gene: TRBJ2-1
v_gene: TRBV6-5
abundance: .
d_gene: TRBD2
CDR3aa: CASNPLAGGGNEQFF
CDR3nt: TGTGCCAGCAACCCACTAGCGGGAGGAGGAAATGAGCAGTTCTTC

j_gene: TRBJ1-1
v_gene: TRBV5-1
abundance: .
d_gene: .
CDR3aa: CASSLGGGIGEAFF
CDR3nt: TGCGCCAGCAGCTTGGGTGGGGGAATCGGTGAAGCTTTCTTT

j_gene: TRBJ1-1
v_gene: TRBV5-1
abundance: .
d_gene: .
CDR3aa: CASSPDASNTEAFF
CDR3nt: TGCGCCAGCAGCCCGGACGCCTCTAACACTGAAGCTTTCTTT

j_gene: TRBJ2-7
v_gene: TRBV27
abundance: .
d_gene: TRBD1
CDR3aa: CASSSGGRNEQYF
CDR3nt: TGTGCCAGCAGCTCAGGGGGCAGGAACGAGCAGTACTTC

j_gene: TRBJ2-7
v_gene: TRBV19
abundance: once
d_gene: TRBD2
CDR3aa: CASIPGLGSREQYF
CDR3nt: TGTGCCAGTATACCGGGACTAGGTTCACGCGAGCAGTACTTC

j_gene: TRBJ1-5
v_gene: TRBV28
abundance: .
d_gene: TRBD1
CDR3aa: CASSSPPGQGNGQPQHF
CDR3nt: TGTGCCAGCAGTTCTCCACCGGGACAGGGGAATGGTCAGCCCCAGCATTTT

j_gene: TRBJ2-4
v_gene: TRBV19
abundance: .
d_gene: .
CDR3aa: CASRHIGHAAAKNIQYF
CDR3nt: TGTGCCAGTAGACATATCGGACACGCCGCAGCCAAAAACATTCAGTACTTC

j_gene: TRBJ2-2
v_gene: TRBV10-3
abundance: .
d_gene: TRBD2
CDR3aa: CASAIQTSPTNTGELFF
CDR3nt: TGTGCCAGCGCTATCCAGACTAGCCCCACGAACACCGGGGAGCTGTTTTTT

j_gene: TRBJ1-1
v_gene: TRBV5-5
abundance: .
d_gene: .
CDR3aa: CASSLVRGGADTEAFF
CDR3nt: TGTGCCAGCAGCCTAGTAAGGGGGGGCGCGGACACTGAAGCTTTCTTT

j_gene: TRBJ1-2
v_gene: TRBV9
abundance: .
d_gene: TRBD1
CDR3aa: CASSVTGTGTGYTF
CDR3nt: TGTGCCAGCAGCGTTACCGGGACAGGGACCGGCTACACCTTC

j_gene: TRBJ1-6
v_gene: TRBV6-6
abundance: .
d_gene: .
CDR3aa: CASSYSLPWASPLHF
CDR3nt: TGTGCCAGCAGTTACTCGTTACCCTGGGCTTCACCCCTCCACTTT

j_gene: TRBJ2-2
v_gene: TRBV7-8
abundance: .
d_gene: TRBD1
CDR3aa: CASSRTGGAAGELFF
CDR3nt: TGTGCCAGCAGCCGAACAGGGGGAGCGGCCGGGGAGCTGTTTTTT

j_gene: TRBJ2-1
v_gene: TRBV27
abundance: .
d_gene: TRBD2
CDR3aa: CASSLASGSNFDLLVTHNEQFF
CDR3nt: TGTGCCAGCAGTTTAGCTAGCGGGAGTAATTTTGATTTGCTGGTTACACACAATGAGCAGTTCTTC

j_gene: TRBJ1-4
v_gene: TRBV5-1
abundance: .
d_gene: TRBD1
CDR3aa: CASSLAGQGDEKLFF
CDR3nt: TGCGCCAGCAGCTTGGCCGGGCAGGGGGATGAAAAACTGTTTTTT

j_gene: TRBJ2-2
v_gene: TRBV18
abundance: .
d_gene: .
CDR3aa: CASSLQITGELFF
CDR3nt: TGTGCCAGCTCATTACAGATCACCGGGGAGCTGTTTTTT

j_gene: TRBJ2-7
v_gene: TRBV7-2
abundance: .
d_gene: .
CDR3aa: CASSGIADYPKRAYEQYF
CDR3nt: TGTGCCAGCAGCGGGATAGCGGATTACCCTAAGCGAGCCTACGAGCAGTACTTC

j_gene: TRBJ2-2
v_gene: TRBV11-3
abundance: .
d_gene: .
CDR3aa: CASSLDRHGELFF
CDR3nt: TGTGCCAGCAGCTTAGATCGGCACGGGGAGCTGTTTTTT

j_gene: TRBJ2-2
v_gene: TRBV7-6
abundance: once
d_gene: TRBD2
CDR3aa: CASSLASGRANTGELFF
CDR3nt: TGTGCCAGCAGCTTAGCTAGCGGGAGGGCGAACACCGGGGAGCTGTTTTTT

j_gene: TRBJ2-1
v_gene: TRBV5-1
abundance: .
d_gene: .
CDR3aa: CASSLERRESNEQFF
CDR3nt: TGCGCCAGCAGCCTAGAGAGGAGGGAGAGCAATGAGCAGTTCTTC

j_gene: TRBJ2-2
v_gene: TRBV13
abundance: once
d_gene: .
CDR3aa: CASSYIVTGELFF
CDR3nt: TGTGCCAGCAGCTATATTGTTACCGGGGAGCTGTTTTTT

j_gene: TRBJ2-3
v_gene: TRBV27
abundance: .
d_gene: .
CDR3aa: CASSPSLASTDTQYF
CDR3nt: TGTGCCAGCAGTCCCTCTCTAGCGAGCACAGATACGCAGTATTTT

j_gene: TRBJ2-1
v_gene: TRBV2
abundance: .
d_gene: TRBD1
CDR3aa: CASRAGTGGNEQFF
CDR3nt: TGTGCCAGCAGGGCCGGGACAGGGGGGAATGAGCAGTTCTTC

j_gene: TRBJ2-5
v_gene: TRBV7-9
abundance: few
d_gene: .
CDR3aa: CASSPYPNRLWEETQYF
CDR3nt: TGTGCCAGCAGCCCCTACCCAAACAGACTATGGGAAGAGACCCAGTACTTC